This TCR beta chain derives from a study of control samples from healthy donors and cancer patients. CDR3 length equals 12 residues. The V gene's germline CDR1 is GTSNPN and CDR2 SVGIG (reference sequence). After removal of 4 bases from V and 7 bases from J, the junction contained 2 bases not matched to a gene. Assay used: immunoSEQ multiplex PCR; TCRdb lists only in-frame clones, some missing. The sample yields around 59,000 clones, roughly nine tenths seen once. The gene calls are TRBV30 and TRBJ1-4; 8 positions match TRBD1. The receptor was derived from a man in his forties with colorectal cancer. The sequencing input was PBMCs. CDR3: CAWTGGGEKLFF. The CDR3 nucleotides read TGTGCCTGGACAGGGGGCGGTGAAAAACTGTTTTTT. Full variable domain (outside the CDR3, taken from reference TRBV30 and TRBJ1-4): SQTIHQWPATLVQPVGSPLSLECTVEGTSNPNLYWYRQAAGRGLQLLFYSVGIGQISSEVPQNLSASRPQDRQFILSSKKLLLSDSGFYLCAWTGGGEKLFFGSGTQLSVL.